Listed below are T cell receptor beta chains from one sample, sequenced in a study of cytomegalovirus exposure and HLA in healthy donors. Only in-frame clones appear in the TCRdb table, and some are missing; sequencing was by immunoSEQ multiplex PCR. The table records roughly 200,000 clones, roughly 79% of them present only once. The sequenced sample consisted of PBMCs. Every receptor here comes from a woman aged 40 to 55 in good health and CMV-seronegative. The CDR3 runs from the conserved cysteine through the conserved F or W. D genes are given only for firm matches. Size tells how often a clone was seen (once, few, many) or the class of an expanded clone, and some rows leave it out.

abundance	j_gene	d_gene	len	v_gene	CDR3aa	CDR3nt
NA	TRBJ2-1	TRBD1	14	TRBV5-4	CASSSGQGHNEQFF	TGTGCCAGCAGCTCCGGACAGGGACACAATGAGCAGTTCTTC
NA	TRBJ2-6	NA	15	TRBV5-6	CASSPGFSGANVLTF	TGTGCCAGCAGTCCGGGATTCTCTGGGGCCAACGTCCTGACTTTC
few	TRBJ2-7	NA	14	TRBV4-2	CASSPSDGGYEQYF	TGTGCCAGCAGCCCGTCGGACGGAGGATACGAGCAGTACTTC
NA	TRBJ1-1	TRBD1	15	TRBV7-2	CASRPDRARVTEAFF	TGTGCCAGCAGACCTGACAGGGCTCGGGTGACTGAAGCTTTCTTT
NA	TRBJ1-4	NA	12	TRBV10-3	CAISELPEKLFF	TGTGCCATCAGTGAGCTTCCGGAAAAACTGTTTTTT
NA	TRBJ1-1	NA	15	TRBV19	CASSIGGSIKTEAFF	TGTGCCAGTAGTATAGGAGGGAGCATTAAGACTGAAGCTTTCTTT
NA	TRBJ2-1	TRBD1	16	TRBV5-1	CASSLATGDPYNEQFF	TGCGCCAGCAGCTTGGCCACAGGGGATCCCTACAATGAGCAGTTCTTC
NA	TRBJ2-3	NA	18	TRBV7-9	CASSLALLVAGGRMQQYF	TGTGCCAGCAGCTTAGCTCTCCTGGTGGCAGGGGGGAGGATGCAGCAGTATTTT
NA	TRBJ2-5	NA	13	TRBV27	CASSYGGGETQYF	TGTGCCAGCAGTTACGGGGGAGGAGAGACCCAGTACTTC
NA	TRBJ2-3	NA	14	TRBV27	CASSLQGPTDTQYF	TGTGCCAGCAGTTTACAGGGGCCCACAGATACGCAGTATTTT
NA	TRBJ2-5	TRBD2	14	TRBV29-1	CSVGLAGGRETQYF	TGCAGCGTGGGACTAGCGGGGGGGCGGGAGACCCAGTACTTC
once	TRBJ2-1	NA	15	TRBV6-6	CASSYQGGSYNEQFF	TGTGCCAGCAGCTATCAAGGGGGATCCTACAATGAGCAGTTCTTC
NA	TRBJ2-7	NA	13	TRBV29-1	CSVEAVGSYEQYF	TGCAGCGTTGAGGCGGTTGGGTCCTACGAGCAGTACTTC
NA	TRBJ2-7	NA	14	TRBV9	CASSVNSGSYEQYF	TGTGCCAGCAGCGTAAATAGCGGCTCCTACGAGCAGTACTTC
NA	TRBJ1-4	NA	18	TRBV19	CASSITLAGLATNEKLFF	TGTGCCAGTAGTATAACCTTAGCAGGACTCGCAACTAATGAAAAACTGTTTTTT
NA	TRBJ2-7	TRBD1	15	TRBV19	CASRPHRDREREQYF	TGTGCCAGCAGACCCCACCGGGACAGGGAACGCGAGCAGTACTTC
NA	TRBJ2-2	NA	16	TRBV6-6	CASRSPGEANTGELFF	TGTGCCAGCAGATCACCGGGGGAGGCGAACACCGGGGAGCTGTTTTTT
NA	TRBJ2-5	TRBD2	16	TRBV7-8	CASSPPGSGDQETQYF	TGTGCCAGCAGCCCCCCAGGTAGCGGGGACCAAGAGACCCAGTACTTC
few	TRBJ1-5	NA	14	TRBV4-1	CASSQDRGNTAQHF	TGCGCCAGCAGCCAAGATCGAGGGAACACGGCCCAGCATTTT
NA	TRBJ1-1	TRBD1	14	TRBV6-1	CASSQGGWGTEAFF	TGTGCCAGCAGTCAGGGGGGTTGGGGCACTGAAGCTTTCTTT
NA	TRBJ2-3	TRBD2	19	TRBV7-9	CASSPRGLAGGGHTDTQYF	TGTGCCAGCAGCCCTCGGGGTCTAGCGGGCGGGGGGCACACAGATACGCAGTATTTT
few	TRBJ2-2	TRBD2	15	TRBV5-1	CASRTVAGGDGELFF	TGCGCCAGCAGGACGGTAGCGGGGGGAGACGGGGAGCTGTTTTTT
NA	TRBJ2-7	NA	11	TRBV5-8	CASSFTGEQYF	TGTGCCAGCAGCTTCACGGGGGAGCAGTACTTC
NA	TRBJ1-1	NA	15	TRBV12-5	CASARGNGGWKEAFF	TGTGCTAGTGCCCGGGGGAACGGAGGGTGGAAGGAAGCTTTCTTT